A single sample is the source of the 24 T cell receptor beta chains below, sequenced in a study of Graves' ophthalmopathy and Graves' hyperthyroidism. Amplifying from RNA transcripts, the study obtained TCR beta CDR3 regions. The library came from an HTBI-primed first-round RT-PCR and a second-round multiplex PCR. TCRdb re-called the multiplex PCR reads with MiXCR, one entry per CDR3 protein. The table includes approximately 640,000 distinct CDR3 sequences, about two fifths detected once. Sequencing used peripheral blood. The receptors stem from an adult man with Graves' ophthalmopathy.

This clonotype has at least ten counts. The chain joins TRBV29-1 to TRBJ1-1; unclear D gene. Germline CDR1 is SQVTM and CDR2 is ANQGSEA. The CDR3 is 13 amino acids. Trimming took off 3 bases at V and 1 base at J, with 9 bases between the two ends. Here the CDR3 reads CSVERVPNTEAFF. As DNA, the CDR3 is TGCAGCGTTGAGAGGGTACCGAACACTGAAGCTTTCTTT.

V usage is TRBV25-1 and J usage is TRBJ1-4; D call uncertain. CDR3 size: 14 residues. CDR1 and CDR2 from the germline V gene are MGHDK and SYGVNS. Trimming stripped 6 bases from V and 2 bases from J, with 10 bases between. Here the CDR3 DNA reads TGTGCCAGCAGCCAAAAGGGTACTAATGAAAAACTGTTTTTT. Its translation: CASSQKGTNEKLFF.

This clonotype was seen ten or more times. The chain employs TRBV7-9 and TRBJ2-7; D perhaps matches TRBD2 (5 bases). Deletions cut 2 bases from V and 2 bases from J, with 7 bases between. This CDR3 has 13 amino acids. Germline V gene data show CDR1 as SEHNR and CDR2 as FQNEAQ (reference sequence). The CDR3 spells CASSLYGTYEQYF. For the CDR3, the DNA is TGTGCCAGCAGCTTATACGGGACCTACGAGCAGTACTTC.

In its sample, this clonotype was seen many times. The V and J genes are TRBV19 and TRBJ2-5; D uncertain. The V and J ends lost 5 bases and 1 base respectively, with 14 bases between them. The CDR3 has 15 amino acids. From germline, CDR1 is LNHDA and CDR2 SQIVND (reference sequence). The CDR3 protein is CASSSGGRPQETQYF. CDR3 DNA: TGTGCCAGTAGTTCTGGCGGCAGGCCCCAAGAGACCCAGTACTTC.

Ten or more counts support this clonotype. The chain combines TRBV29-1 with TRBJ2-5; D is uncertain. Trimming shortened V by 3 bases and J by 5 bases, and 22 bases separated the two germline ends. CDR1 SQVTM and CDR2 ANQGSEA come from the germline V gene. The length of the CDR3 is 16 residues. CDR3 region: CSVEGHSGTLGETQYF. The CDR3 bases are TGCAGCGTTGAGGGTCACAGTGGAACCCTGGGGGAGACCCAGTACTTC.

This clonotype was observed a handful of times. This chain connects TRBV20-1 to TRBJ2-1, with no clear D. There are 13 residues in the CDR3. Trimming removed 3 bases at V and 2 bases at J, with 8 bases between. From germline, CDR1 is DFQATT and CDR2 SNEGSKA (reference sequence). The CDR3 bases are TGCAGTGCTAGCCTATTCCCCTACAATGAGCAGTTCTTC. As protein: CSASLFPYNEQFF.

Ten or more counts support this clonotype. This chain connects TRBV5-1 to TRBJ1-5; D is possibly TRBD1 (5 bases). V shed 0 bases and J shed 7 bases, with 11 bases lying between them. The CDR3 has 14 amino acids. Germline CDR1 and CDR2: SGHRS and YFSETQ. The CDR3 coding sequence is TGCGCCAGCAGCTTGGAGGCAGGGAGCCAGCCCCAGCATTTT. Protein sequence: CASSLEAGSQPQHF.

This clonotype was recorded a few times. The junction shows a germline mismatch at one end, possibly a read error. The chain joins TRBV7-6 to TRBJ2-7; D possibly corresponds to TRBD1 (6 bases). The germline CDR1 and CDR2 sequences are SGHVS and FNYEAQ. The CDR3 sequence is 14 residues long. The CDR3 DNA reads TGTACCAGCAGCTTAGCAGGGGAATCCTACGAGCAGTACTTC. Protein product: CTSSLAGESYEQYF.

About this clonotype: A much larger clone differs from this one at a single base, so this may be a read error. CDR3 amino acids: CASSDPGGGQGSPLHF. The CDR3 region has the DNA TGTGCCAGCAGCGACCCCGGGGGGGGTCAAGGCTCACCCCTCCACTTT. The V and J genes are TRBV9 and TRBJ1-6; D is possibly TRBD1 (5 bases). V dropped 3 bases and J dropped 10 bases, with 20 bases sitting between them. The germline V gene encodes CDR1 SGDLS and CDR2 YYNGEE. This CDR3 contains 16 residues. The entire variable domain, with the rest obtained from reference TRBV9 and TRBJ1-6, is as follows: DSGVTQTPKHLITATGQRVTLRCSPRSGDLSVYWYQQSLDQGLQFLIQYYNGEERAKGNILERFSAQQFPDLHSELNLSSLELGDSALYFCASSDPGGGQGSPLHFGNGTRLTVT.

The genes are TRBV7-9 and TRBJ2-2; weak D call: TRBD1 (6 bases). Looked up from germline, CDR1 is SEHNR and CDR2 is FQNEAQ (reference sequence). This CDR3 region has 13 residues. Deletions cut 5 bases from V and 8 bases from J, with 12 bases between. The CDR3 region has the DNA TGTGCCAGCAGCGGGCGACAGGCAGGGGAGCTGTTTTTT. As protein: CASSGRQAGELFF. Filled out from reference TRBV7-9 and TRBJ2-2, the complete variable domain reads DTGVSQNPRHKITKRGQNVTFRCDPISEHNRLYWYRQTLGQGPEFLTYFQNEAQLEKSRLLSDRFSAERPKGSFSTLEIQRTEQGDSAMYLCASSGRQAGELFFGEGSRLTVL.

V usage is TRBV6-5 and J usage is TRBJ2-2, with a tentative D call TRBD1 (7 bases). The CDR3 sequence is 13 residues long. Trimming removed 6 bases at V and 6 bases at J, with 11 bases between. The germline V gene has CDR1 MNHEY and CDR2 SVGAGI. In DNA form, the CDR3 reads TGTGCCAGCAGCACAGGGGAGGCCGGGGAGCTGTTTTTT. Its protein product is CASSTGEAGELFF.

The rearrangement joins TRBV15 to TRBJ2-5; the D is unclear. The CDR3 length is 14 residues. Germline-derived CDR1 and CDR2 are LNHNV and YYDKDF (reference sequence). V was cut by 3 bases and J by 4 bases, with 12 bases left in between. The CDR3 loop reads CATSSARDRETQYF. The CDR3, as DNA: TGTGCCACCAGCAGCGCGCGAGATAGAGAGACCCAGTACTTC.

This clonotype was picked up many times. The V and J genes are TRBV7-6 and TRBJ1-5; D is perhaps TRBD1 (6 bases). The CDR3 totals 14 residues. Per germline, CDR1 SGHVS and CDR2 FNYEAQ. The V gene lost 3 bases and the J gene lost 4 bases, with 10 bases spanning the gap. CDR3 DNA sequence: TGTGCCAGCAGCTTTGGGGGGCAGAATCAGCCCCAGCATTTT. It encodes CASSFGGQNQPQHF.

With respect to this clonotype: This may be a read error, as it is one base from a much larger clone. The rearrangement uses TRBV9 and TRBJ1-4; no definite D call. The CDR3 runs to 15 residues. Germline V gene data show CDR1 as SGDLS and CDR2 as YYNGEE. The CDR3 DNA sequence: TGTGCCAGCAGCGTAGGTTTCGCAACTAATGAAAACCTGTTTTTT. Its protein is CASSVGFATNENLFF.

A remark on this clonotype: A junction end diverges from the germline sequence, so it may reflect a read error. The chain employs TRBV10-3 and TRBJ2-6; the D gene could be TRBD1 or TRBD2 (5 bases each). This CDR3 contains 16 residues. CDR1 and CDR2 (germline): ENHRY, SYGVKD. CDR3 nucleotide sequence: TGTGCCAGCAGTTACTCACCAGGGACCGGGGCCAACGTCCTGACTTTC. It translates to CASSYSPGTGANVLTF.

This clonotype was seen only a few times. The chain joins TRBV5-6 to TRBJ1-2; 7 bases match TRBD1. V dropped 5 bases and J dropped 7; count of bases not matched to a gene: 14. Germline assignment: CDR1 SGHDT and CDR2 YYEEEE. This CDR3 is 15 amino acids long. CDR3 region: CASSMTGNPSIGYTF. CDR3 DNA sequence: TGTGCCAGCAGTATGACAGGGAACCCCTCTATTGGCTACACCTTC.

The table lists this clonotype with many counts. J is TRBJ1-4 and V is TRBV5-6; unclear D gene. With 1 base removed from V and 8 bases from J, the gap between germline ends came to 15 bases. The V gene's germline CDR1 is SGHDT and CDR2 YYEEEE. CDR3 length equals 15 residues. The CDR3 DNA reads TGTGCCAGCAGCTTGCGAAGGCTGGAAATCGAAAAACTGTTTTTT. Translated: CASSLRRLEIEKLFF.

This clonotype was found many times. Just one base apart from a much larger clone, this may be a read error. The chain uses TRBV7-9 and TRBJ1-5, with unresolved D. V lost 4 bases to trimming and J lost 3 bases, with 4 bases between them. This CDR3 comprises 12 residues. Germline V gives CDR1 SEHNR, CDR2 FQNEAQ (reference sequence). The CDR3 bases are TGTGCCAGCAGCTCCACCAATCAGCCCCAGCATTTT. Protein sequence: CASSSTNQPQHF.

This clonotype was seen repeatedly, ten times or more. The chain carries TRBV4-2 and TRBJ2-7; D is uncertain. The CDR3 covers 16 residues. V lost 0 bases to trimming and J lost 0 bases, with 12 bases between them. The germline V gene encodes CDR1 LGHNA and CDR2 YNFKEQ. The CDR3 sequence is CASSQDRKDNSYEQYF. As DNA, the CDR3 is TGTGCCAGCAGCCAAGATCGGAAGGATAACTCCTACGAGCAGTACTTC.

This clonotype has a handful of counts. DNA of the CDR3: TGTGCCAGCAGCTTAGTACGCAGGGAGAGTTATGGCTACACCTTC. Translated: CASSLVRRESYGYTF. The chain couples TRBV11-2 to TRBJ1-2; possible D gene TRBD1, 5 bases. Trimming left V 1 base short and J 5 bases short, with 14 bases between. This CDR3 contains 15 residues. Germline CDR1 reads SGHAT; CDR2 reads FQNNGV.

This clonotype was seen a few times. The chain employs TRBV24-1 and TRBJ2-1; 10 bases line up with TRBD2. This CDR3 contains 16 residues. Germline-derived CDR1 and CDR2 are KGHDR and SFDVKD. With 7 bases clipped from V and 4 bases from J, the junction kept 9 bases outside the gene matches. The CDR3 reads CATSSAGGWNYNEQFF. CDR3 nucleotide sequence: TGTGCCACCAGCTCAGCGGGAGGGTGGAATTACAATGAGCAGTTCTTC.

This chain joins TRBV7-8 and TRBJ2-6; D possibly matches TRBD1 or TRBD2 (5 bases each). Germline-derived CDR1 and CDR2 are SGHVS and FQNEAQ. The ends were cut back, 5 bases at V and 2 bases at J, with 22 bases in the middle. CDR3 size: 19 residues. CDR3 sequence reads: CASSLPGTGPRAGANVLTF. The CDR3 DNA sequence: TGTGCCAGCAGCCTCCCGGGTACGGGGCCCAGGGCTGGGGCCAACGTCCTGACTTTC.

Comments on this clonotype: This likely comes from a read error, as the CDR3 has no conserved phenylalanine or tryptophan at its end. V is TRBV12-3 or TRBV12-4 and J is TRBJ1-2; 7 bases fit TRBD1. The CDR3 is 15 residues long. V trimming: 5 bases; J trimming: 3 bases; junction bases outside the gene matches: 9. CDR3 region: CASSPRTGGYYGYTL. The DNA for the CDR3 is TGTGCCAGCAGTCCGAGGACAGGCGGCTACTATGGCTACACCCTC.

Many counts were recorded for this clonotype. At one end the junction does not follow the germline gene, possibly because of a read error. V usage is TRBV5-1 and J usage is TRBJ2-7; D may be TRBD2 (5 bases). This CDR3 has 12 residues. The germline V gene has CDR1 SGHRS and CDR2 YFSETQ. CDR3: CASSGGSYEQYF. The CDR3 bases are TGTGCCAGCAGCGGAGGCTCCTACGAGCAGTACTTC. The whole variable domain, filled in from reference TRBV5-1 and TRBJ2-7, reads KAGVTQTPRYLIKTRGQQVTLSCSPISGHRSVSWYQQTPGQGLQFLFEYFSETQRNKGNFPGRFSGRQFSNSRSEMNVSTLELGDSALYLCASSGGSYEQYFGPGTRLTVT.